Shown below are 2 T cell receptor beta chains from a single sample sequenced in a study of cytomegalovirus exposure and HLA in healthy donors. In the PCR, 60 Vbeta and 13 Jbeta primers were used. Only in-frame clones appear in the TCRdb table, and some are missing; sequencing was by immunoSEQ multiplex PCR. The listing contains about 82,000 clones. The sample was PBMCs. The receptors shown here come from a woman between 25 and 40 years old in good health and CMV-seronegative.

The chain is built from TRBV18 and TRBJ1-4; 9 bases map to TRBD1. Germline-derived CDR1 and CDR2 are KGHSH and LQKENI. The J segment lost 5 bases and the V segment lost 3 bases, leaving 4 bases of the junction unmatched. CDR3 length: 15 amino acids. CDR3 nucleotide sequence: TGTGCCAGCTCACCCCAGACAGGGGGGAATGAAAAACTGTTTTTT. It yields the protein CASSPQTGGNEKLFF.

The rearrangement joins TRBV19 to TRBJ1-1, with unresolved D. Deletions cut 3 bases from V and 6 bases from J, with 11 bases between. The germline gives CDR1 LNHDA, CDR2 SQIVND (reference sequence). This CDR3 spans 13 amino acids. The CDR3 nucleotides are TGTGCCAGTAGTATGTCGGGGATCCCTGAAGCTTTCTTT. As protein: CASSMSGIPEAFF.